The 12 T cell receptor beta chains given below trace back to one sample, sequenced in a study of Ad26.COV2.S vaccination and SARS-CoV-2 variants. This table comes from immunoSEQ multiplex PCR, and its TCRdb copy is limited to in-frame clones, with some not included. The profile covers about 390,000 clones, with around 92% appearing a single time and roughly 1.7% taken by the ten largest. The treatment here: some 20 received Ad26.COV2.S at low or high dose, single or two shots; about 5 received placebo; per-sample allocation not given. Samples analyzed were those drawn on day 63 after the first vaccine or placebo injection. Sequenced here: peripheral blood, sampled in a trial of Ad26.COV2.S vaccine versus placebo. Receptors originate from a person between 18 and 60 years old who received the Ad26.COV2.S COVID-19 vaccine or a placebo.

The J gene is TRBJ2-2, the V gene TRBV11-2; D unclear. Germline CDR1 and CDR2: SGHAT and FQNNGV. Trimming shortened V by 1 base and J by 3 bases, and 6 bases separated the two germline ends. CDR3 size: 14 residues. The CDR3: CASSLGPYTGELFF. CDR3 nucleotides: TGTGCCAGCAGCTTAGGACCATACACCGGGGAGCTGTTTTTT.

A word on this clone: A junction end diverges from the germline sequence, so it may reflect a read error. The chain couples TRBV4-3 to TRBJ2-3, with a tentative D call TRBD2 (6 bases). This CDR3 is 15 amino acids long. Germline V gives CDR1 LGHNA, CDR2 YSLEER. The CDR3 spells CASSQGTQRADTQYF. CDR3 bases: TGCGCAAGCAGCCAAGGGACTCAAAGAGCAGATACGCAGTATTTT.

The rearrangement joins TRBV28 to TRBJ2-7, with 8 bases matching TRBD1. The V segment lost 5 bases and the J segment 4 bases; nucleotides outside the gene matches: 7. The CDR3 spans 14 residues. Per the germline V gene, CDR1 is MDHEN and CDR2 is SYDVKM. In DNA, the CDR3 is TGTGCCAGCAGTCCCAGGACAGGGCGGTACGAGCAGTACTTC. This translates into CASSPRTGRYEQYF.

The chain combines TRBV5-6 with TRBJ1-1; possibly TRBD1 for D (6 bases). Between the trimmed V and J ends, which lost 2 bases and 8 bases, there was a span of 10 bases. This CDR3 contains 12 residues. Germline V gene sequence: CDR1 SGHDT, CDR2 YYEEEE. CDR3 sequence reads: CASSFHRDEAFF. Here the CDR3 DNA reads TGTGCCAGCAGCTTTCACAGGGACGAAGCTTTCTTT. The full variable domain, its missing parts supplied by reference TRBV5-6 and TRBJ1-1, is DAGVTQSPTHLIKTRGQQVTLRCSPKSGHDTVSWYQQALGQGPQFIFQYYEEEERQRGNFPDRFSGHQFPNYSSELNVNALLLGDSALYLCASSFHRDEAFFGQGTRLTVV.

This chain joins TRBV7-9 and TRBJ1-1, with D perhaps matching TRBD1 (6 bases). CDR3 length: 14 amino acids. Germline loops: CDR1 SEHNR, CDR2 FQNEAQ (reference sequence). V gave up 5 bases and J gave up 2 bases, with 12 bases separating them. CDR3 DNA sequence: TGTGCCAGCAGCAAAGGGGACACTAACACTGAAGCTTTCTTT. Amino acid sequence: CASSKGDTNTEAFF.

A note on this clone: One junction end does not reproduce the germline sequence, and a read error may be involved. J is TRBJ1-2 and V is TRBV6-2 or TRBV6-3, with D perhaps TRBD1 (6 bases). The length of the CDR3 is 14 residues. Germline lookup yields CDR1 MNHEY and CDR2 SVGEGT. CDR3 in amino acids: CASTYLDSSYGYTF. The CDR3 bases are TGTGCCAGCACTTACTTGGACAGTTCCTATGGCTACACCTTC.

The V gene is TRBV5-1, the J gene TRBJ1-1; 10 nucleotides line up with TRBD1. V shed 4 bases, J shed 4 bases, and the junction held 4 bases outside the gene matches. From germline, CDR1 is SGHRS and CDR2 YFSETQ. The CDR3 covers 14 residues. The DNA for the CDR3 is TGCGCCAGCAGCGGGACAGGGGAGACCACTGAAGCTTTCTTT. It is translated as CASSGTGETTEAFF.

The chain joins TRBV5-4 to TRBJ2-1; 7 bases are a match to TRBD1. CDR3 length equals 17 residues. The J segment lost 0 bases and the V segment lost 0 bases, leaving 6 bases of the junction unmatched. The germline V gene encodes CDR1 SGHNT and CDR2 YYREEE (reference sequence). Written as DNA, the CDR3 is TGTGCCAGCAGCTTGGGGGCTAGGGGGCCCTCCTACAATGAGCAGTTCTTC. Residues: CASSLGARGPSYNEQFF. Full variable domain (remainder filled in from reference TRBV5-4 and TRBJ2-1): ETGVTQSPTHLIKTRGQQVTLRCSSQSGHNTVSWYQQALGQGPQFIFQYYREEENGRGNFPPRFSGLQFPNYSSELNVNALELDDSALYLCASSLGARGPSYNEQFFGPGTRLTVL.

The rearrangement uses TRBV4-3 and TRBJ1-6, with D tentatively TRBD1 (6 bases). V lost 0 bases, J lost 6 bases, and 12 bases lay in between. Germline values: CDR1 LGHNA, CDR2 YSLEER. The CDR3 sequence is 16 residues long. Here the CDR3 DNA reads TGCGCCAGCAGCCAAGACGGGGGGCCTAGTAATTCACCCCTCCACTTT. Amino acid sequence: CASSQDGGPSNSPLHF.

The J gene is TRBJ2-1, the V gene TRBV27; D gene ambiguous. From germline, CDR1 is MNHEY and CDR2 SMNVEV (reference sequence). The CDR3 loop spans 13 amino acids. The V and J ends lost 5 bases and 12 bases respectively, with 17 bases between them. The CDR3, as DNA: TGTGCCAGCAGTACCCCAGCCGGATCTAGGCAGTTCTTC. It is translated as CASSTPAGSRQFF.

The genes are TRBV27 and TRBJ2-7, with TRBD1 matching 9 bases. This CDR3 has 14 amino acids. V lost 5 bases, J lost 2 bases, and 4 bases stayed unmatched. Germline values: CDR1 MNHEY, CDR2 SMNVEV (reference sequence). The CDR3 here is CASSQRQGAYEQYF. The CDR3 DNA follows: TGTGCCAGCAGTCAAAGACAGGGGGCCTACGAGCAGTACTTC.

The CDR3 reads CASSEASGTSTDTQYF. The CDR3 coding sequence is TGTGCCAGCAGTGAAGCTAGCGGGACTAGCACAGATACGCAGTATTTT. The chain uses TRBV2 and TRBJ2-3; 8 bases map to TRBD2. CDR1 is SNHLY and CDR2 is FYNNEI in the germline V gene. This CDR3 has 16 amino acids. V was pared by 0 bases and J by 0 bases, with 2 bases of the junction left unmatched.